One TCR beta chain is described in this entry. Its antigen is not identified. The source of the sample is a study of blood T cells in healthy people across ages. Study conclusions and caveats: It was not possible, with unsorted PBMCs, to conclusively compare naive and antigen-experienced cells.

Together with a sample-barcoded 5' primer, a J-beta primer mix was included in a second PCR lasting roughly 6 to 12 cycles. TCRdb analysed the 5' RACE reads with MiXCR anew, one entry per CDR3 protein. This table has 760,000 or so distinct CDR3 sequences, about 25% appearing once. Samples had at least 7 million PBMCs isolated from them. The germline gives CDR1 KGHSH, CDR2 LQKENI. The junction had 8 bases not matched to a gene; V was cut back by 3 bases and J by 5 bases. The CDR3 runs to 16 residues. The sample was also linked to a second study, of T cells of mothers and their children. That paper states: In each mother, TCR beta CDR3 reads exceeded 10 million; in each child, they numbered approximately 3 million. Overlap in related mother-child pairs always slightly exceeded unrelated pairs, never significantly.

The clonotype originates from a boy aged 5-17 years in good health. The rearrangement joins TRBV18 to TRBJ2-1; 9 bases match TRBD1. The sequenced sample consisted of blood. The CDR3 DNA reads as TGTGCCAGCTCACCTGTACAGGGGGCCGTGGACAATGAGCAGTTCTTC. Translated, it gives CASSPVQGAVDNEQFF.